This T cell receptor (beta chain) is drawn from a study of T cell responses to AZD1222 COVID-19 vaccine. TCRdb keeps only in-frame clones here, not all; method: immunoSEQ multiplex PCR. The data hold about 94,000 clones, with around 85% observed a single time. After removal of 2 bases from V and 2 bases from J, the junction contained 5 bases not matched to a gene. This CDR3 contains 16 residues. Per germline, CDR1 SGHVS and CDR2 FQNEAQ. Comments on this clone: Its target is unknown.

Study results and limitations: Two doses of AZD1222 preceded a rise in Spike-specific TCR breadth and depth. Mostly white British, mostly female donors; authors suggested clonal diversity may be underestimated. After the peak T cell response, and only then, were repertoires sampled.

V usage is TRBV7-8 and J usage is TRBJ2-1, with 8 bases matching TRBD2. The source of this sequence is an adult who received the AZD1222 COVID-19 vaccine. The input for sequencing was peripheral blood, taken 28 days after the second AZD1222 dose. The CDR3 reads CASSLKPGGAYNEQFF. The CDR3 DNA sequence: TGTGCCAGCAGCTTAAAGCCCGGGGGGGCCTACAATGAGCAGTTCTTC.